This record covers a single T cell receptor (beta chain). Assay: immunoSEQ multiplex PCR; the TCRdb copy retains only in-frame clones and omits some. The sample shows approximately 170,000 clones, around 80% of them seen only once. Cohort placement rested on clinical history that participants reported themselves. Germline CDR1 reads LGHNA; CDR2 reads YNFKEQ. The CDR3 length is 15 residues. V dropped 1 base and J dropped 0; count of bases not matched to a gene: 1. This specimen belongs to a study of blood T cell repertoires in COVID-19. Sequenced: PBMCs or T cells enriched from blood (not recorded which). The rearrangement joins TRBV4-2 to TRBJ1-1; 8 nucleotides line up with TRBD1. The origin of this receptor is a man between 40 and 49 years old who had recovered from COVID-19. In DNA form, the CDR3 reads TGTGCCAGCAGCCAAGGGGACAGGATGAACACTGAAGCTTTCTTT. The encoded protein is CASSQGDRMNTEAFF.